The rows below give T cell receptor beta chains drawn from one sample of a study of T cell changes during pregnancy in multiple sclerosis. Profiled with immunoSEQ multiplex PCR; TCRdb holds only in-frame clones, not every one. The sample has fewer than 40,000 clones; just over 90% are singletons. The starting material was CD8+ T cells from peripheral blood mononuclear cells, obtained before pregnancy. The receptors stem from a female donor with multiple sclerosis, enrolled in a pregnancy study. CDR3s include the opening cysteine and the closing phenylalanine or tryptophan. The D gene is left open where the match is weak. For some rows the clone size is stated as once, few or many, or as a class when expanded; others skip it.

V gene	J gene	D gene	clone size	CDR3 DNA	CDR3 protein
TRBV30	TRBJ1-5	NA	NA	TGTGCCTGGGCGGGGAGACAGAGTCAGCCCCAGCATTTT	CAWAGRQSQPQHF
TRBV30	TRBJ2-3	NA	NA	TGTGCCTGGAATGCGGGCCGCACAGATACGCAGTATTTT	CAWNAGRTDTQYF
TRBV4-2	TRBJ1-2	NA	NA	TGTGCCAGCAGCCAAGAGGTAGGAGGTTTGAACTATGGCTACACCTTC	CASSQEVGGLNYGYTF
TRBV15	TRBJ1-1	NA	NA	TGTGCCACCAGCGACTGGACAGACATGAACACTGAAGCTTTCTTT	CATSDWTDMNTEAFF
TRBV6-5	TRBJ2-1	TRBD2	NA	TGTGCCAGCACCTGGACTAGCGGGAGTGATGAGCAGTTCTTC	CASTWTSGSDEQFF
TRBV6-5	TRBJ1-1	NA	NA	TGTGCCAGCAACGCGGGTTTTGAAGCTTTCTTT	CASNAGFEAFF
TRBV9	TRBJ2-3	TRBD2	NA	TGTGCCAGCAGCGTTGGGGGGGGGACCACAGATACGCAGTATTTT	CASSVGGGTTDTQYF
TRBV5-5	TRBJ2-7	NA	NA	TGTGCCAGCAGCATCCCGTCGAAGCGGTTTTGGAACGAGCAGTACTTC	CASSIPSKRFWNEQYF
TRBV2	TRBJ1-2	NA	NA	TGTGCCAGCAGTGACAGGGGTTCCTATGGCTACACCTTC	CASSDRGSYGYTF
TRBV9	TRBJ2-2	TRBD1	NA	TGTGCCAGCAGCGGACGGACAGGGTCCGAGAACACCGGGGAGCTGTTTTTT	CASSGRTGSENTGELFF
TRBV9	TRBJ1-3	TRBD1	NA	TGTGCCAGCAGCGGGGACAGGGGGGGTGGAAACACCATATATTTT	CASSGDRGGGNTIYF
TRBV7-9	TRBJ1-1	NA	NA	TGTGCCAGCAGCTTTCCGCAGGGTTCAAACACTGAAGCTTTCTTT	CASSFPQGSNTEAFF
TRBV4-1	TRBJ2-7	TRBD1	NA	TGCGCCAGCAGCTCGCAGGGGGACTACGAGCAGTACTTC	CASSSQGDYEQYF
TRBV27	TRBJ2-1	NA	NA	TGTGCCAGCAGTTTGGGAGCCGGGGTTGGTGAGCAGTTCTTC	CASSLGAGVGEQFF
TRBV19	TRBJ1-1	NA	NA	TGTGCCAGTAGTAAGAGCCATAACACTGAAGCTTTCTTT	CASSKSHNTEAFF
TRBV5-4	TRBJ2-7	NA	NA	TGTGCCAGCAACTCGATCGGGAGTAGTGTGGACGAGCAGTACTTC	CASNSIGSSVDEQYF
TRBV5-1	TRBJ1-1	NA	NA	TGCGCCAGCAGCACGAAGACAGGCCCGAACACTGAAGCTTTCTTT	CASSTKTGPNTEAFF
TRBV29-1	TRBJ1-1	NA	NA	TGCAGCGTTGGAGGCAGAGATCTACTTGAAGCTTTCTTT	CSVGGRDLLEAFF
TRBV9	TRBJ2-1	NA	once	TGTGCCAGCAGCGTAGACCCTAGGCGGGATTCCTACAATGAGCAGTTCTTC	CASSVDPRRDSYNEQFF
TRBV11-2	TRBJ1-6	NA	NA	TGTGCCAGCAGCCCACCACAGGAGAAGAATTCACCCCTCCACTTT	CASSPPQEKNSPLHF
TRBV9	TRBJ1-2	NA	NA	TGTGCCAGCAGCCAGCATCCCGGAGCGACTAACTATGGCTACACCTTC	CASSQHPGATNYGYTF
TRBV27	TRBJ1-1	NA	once	TGTGCCAGCAGTTTAACGGGAACGGCGAACACTGAAGCTTTCTTT	CASSLTGTANTEAFF
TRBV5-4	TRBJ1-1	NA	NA	TGTGCCAGCAGCCGGGAGGGTTTGAACACTGAAGCTTTCTTT	CASSREGLNTEAFF